This T cell receptor (beta chain) came from a study of response to subunit inactivated influenza vaccine. TCRdb ran MiXCR on the RT-PCR reads and lists one entry per CDR3 protein. The repertoire holds 300,000 to 350,000 distinct CDR3 sequences, just over 20% seen once, with roughly 10% in the top ten. The CDR3 runs 15 residues. Trimming at V came to 6 bases and at J to 0 bases, leaving 5 bases not matched to a gene. The J gene is TRBJ2-3, the V gene TRBV12-3 or TRBV12-4; 8 bases fit TRBD2. The specimen comprised PBMCs from blood, sampled 21 months after vaccination. The source of this sequence is a man aged 50-75 years who received an inactivated influenza vaccine. CDR3 nucleotide sequence: TGTGCCAGCAGAATACTAGCGGCTAGCACAGATACGCAGTATTTT. Translation gives CASRILAASTDTQYF.